These 2 T cell receptor beta chains were sequenced from one sample in a study of T cell responses to AZD1222 COVID-19 vaccine. Only in-frame clones appear in the TCRdb table, and some are missing; sequencing was by immunoSEQ multiplex PCR. Of some 120,000 clones in the sample, 80% to 90% were seen once. Here the sequenced sample was peripheral blood, taken on day 0 of AZD1222 vaccination. The receptors stem from an adult in good health.

This sequence joins TRBV10-3 and TRBJ1-2; the D is unclear. Germline V gene sequence: CDR1 ENHRY, CDR2 SYGVKD. The CDR3 has 14 amino acids. The germline V and J ends were trimmed by 7 bases and 0 bases, with 12 bases remaining between them. The CDR3 loop reads CAIKPAKANYGYTF. The CDR3 region has the DNA TGTGCCATCAAGCCCGCGAAAGCTAACTATGGCTACACCTTC.

This clone was picked up many times. The rearrangement links TRBV19 to TRBJ2-7, with 10 bases that match TRBD2. This CDR3 spans 14 amino acids. V dropped 4 bases and J dropped 0; count of bases not matched to a gene: 0. From germline, CDR1 is LNHDA and CDR2 SQIVND (reference sequence). CDR3: CASSRTSGSYEQYF. The DNA for the CDR3 is TGTGCCAGTAGTAGGACTAGCGGCTCCTACGAGCAGTACTTC. The full variable domain, in which reference TRBV19 and TRBJ2-7 provide the parts outside the CDR3, is DGGITQSPKYLFRKEGQNVTLSCEQNLNHDAMYWYRQDPGQGLRLIYYSQIVNDFQKGDIAEGYSVSREKKESFPLTVTSAQKNPTAFYLCASSRTSGSYEQYFGPGTRLTVT.